This T cell receptor (beta chain) was sequenced during a study of blood T cells in healthy people across ages (dated by TCRdb to between 2015 and 2017). Regarding the study in general: In model experiments, template switching captured roughly one uniquely barcoded TCR beta cDNA molecule for every two T cells. The donors were split into four age groups: young (average around 15 years), middle-aged (39), aged (about 56) and long-lived (approximately 80). The study analyzed two additional independent replicas of 1 million unique cDNA reads from the same blood draw for two donors, one aged 18 to 30 and one aged 80 or older. To avoid experimental bias, donors of different ages were spread randomly across the sequencing lanes. To track age-related changes in TCR beta repertoire diversity, the study relied on deep sequencing normalized with unique cDNA molecular identifiers. General study outcomes and caveats: As age increased, observed TCR beta diversity per million T cells dropped in a roughly linear way, and a significant reduction was already evident by age approximately 40. Bulk unsorted PBMC profiling prevented conclusive comparison of naive and antigen-experienced compartments. Compared with the aged group, more naive CD4+ T cells, fewer expanded clones and increased TCR diversity were shown by the long-lived group, suggesting age selection. There was a strong correlation between observed TCR beta diversity and the percentage of naive T cells measured by flow cytometry. Total diversity estimates from one million sequenced T cells were considered lower bounds and underestimates. The CMV infection status of donors was not known, potentially confounding age-related changes in expanded clonotypes.

Turning to this clonotype: Which antigen it targets is not known. Within one base of it there is no much larger clone, and no base qualities were kept.

Cut back by 5 bases and 2 bases, the V and J ends lie 14 bases apart. In the germline V gene, CDR1 corresponds to MNHNS and CDR2 to SASEGT. The CDR3 has 15 amino acids, counting the end cysteine and phenylalanine. The read is trimmed to its CDR3 DNA, 45 bases read in frame from base 1. Donors were 30 to 45 systemically healthy Caucasian individuals from Russia aged roughly 6 to 100 years. Each donor gave 9 to 10 milliliters of peripheral blood, collected into EDTA-treated Vacutainer tubes. Ficoll-Paque density-gradient centrifugation was used to isolate PBMCs, with at least 7 million obtained per sample. Total RNA, at least 6 micrograms per sample, was extracted from PBMCs with Trizol reagent. The percentages of naive CD45RAhigh/CD27high T cells were determined by flow cytometry on a PBMC aliquot from every donor. Receptors were amplified or captured by 5' RACE. The data were produced on an Illumina HiSeq 2500. A second PCR of roughly 6 to 11 cycles was run with a J-beta primer mix and a sample-barcoded 5' primer. A unique molecular identifier was introduced onto each TCR beta cDNA molecule by a template-switch 5' adaptor carrying 12 random nucleotides. At least 2.5 million CDR3-containing paired-end reads were obtained from each sample. All of the RNA was converted into first-strand cDNA using the Mint cDNA synthesis kit, with a TRBC-specific oligonucleotide serving as the primer. Following uracil-DNA glycosylase treatment, all cDNA underwent a first 18-cycle PCR with the universal primers M1SS and BC2_uni_R. From the authors' description of their analysis: Normalization of each sample was performed by random selection of 1 million high-quality reads, each carrying a distinct molecular identifier. Instead of being binned into consensus sequences, reads that shared molecular identifiers were thrown out. MiTCR, with a Q25 quality threshold and the strictest error-elimination algorithm, was used for CDR3 identification, clonotype clustering and error correction. A nonparametric unseen species model with Euler transformation was used to estimate lower-bound total TCR beta diversity. TCRdb reprocessed the public reads (quality trimming at Q25 with fastp, clone calling with MiXCR) and kept in-frame beta chains. Here each entry gathers all rows of one CDR3 protein and keeps the most common genes and DNA. TCRdb's processing, not the study's, gives the V and J calls here. The sample table lists about 1.8 million distinct CDR3 sequences, about 50% of them with a count of one. The ten largest clones add up to around 2.1% of the sample.

The specimen sequenced was blood. The receptor's source is a woman in her thirties or forties in good health. The chain links TRBV6-1 with TRBJ2-3, with TRBD1 perhaps the D gene, on 5 matching bases. The DNA is TGTGCCAGCAGTATCACAGGCCTGAACACAGATACGCAGTATTTT. It codes for CASSITGLNTDTQYF.